This TCR beta chain was recorded in a study of T cell responses to AZD1222 COVID-19 vaccine. Study observations and caveats: The donor cohort was predominantly white British with a female majority, and clonal diversity may have been underestimated. The breadth and depth of Spike-specific TCRs increased once two AZD1222 doses had been given. Spike-wide coverage was observed for vaccine-associated CD4 TCRs, with dominant responses at 160-218 and 743-854. In all cases, repertoires were sampled only after the peak T cell response.

Sequencing used immunoSEQ multiplex PCR; TCRdb keeps in-frame clones, though not all of them. This sample yields about 73,000 clones, of which 70% to 90% are seen a single time; about 20% belongs to the top ten. Trimming took 2 bases from V and 2 from J, leaving 22 bases between them. The CDR3 spans 19 residues. Germline-derived CDR1 and CDR2 are MDHEN and SYDVKM. As to this clone: Antigen unknown.

This TCR came from an adult in good health. The chain links TRBV28 to TRBJ1-3, with D uncertain. The source material was peripheral blood, sampled on day 0 of AZD1222 vaccination. The CDR3 is CASSLRIGIPRVAGNTIYF. CDR3 nucleotide sequence: TGTGCCAGCAGTTTACGGATCGGGATCCCTAGGGTGGCTGGAAACACCATATATTTT. Based on the CDR3 plus reference TRBV28 and TRBJ1-3, the full variable domain is DVKVTQSSRYLVKRTGEKVFLECVQDMDHENMFWYRQDPGLGLRLIYFSYDVKMKEKGDIPEGYSVSREKKERFSLILESASTNQTSMYLCASSLRIGIPRVAGNTIYFGEGSWLTVV.